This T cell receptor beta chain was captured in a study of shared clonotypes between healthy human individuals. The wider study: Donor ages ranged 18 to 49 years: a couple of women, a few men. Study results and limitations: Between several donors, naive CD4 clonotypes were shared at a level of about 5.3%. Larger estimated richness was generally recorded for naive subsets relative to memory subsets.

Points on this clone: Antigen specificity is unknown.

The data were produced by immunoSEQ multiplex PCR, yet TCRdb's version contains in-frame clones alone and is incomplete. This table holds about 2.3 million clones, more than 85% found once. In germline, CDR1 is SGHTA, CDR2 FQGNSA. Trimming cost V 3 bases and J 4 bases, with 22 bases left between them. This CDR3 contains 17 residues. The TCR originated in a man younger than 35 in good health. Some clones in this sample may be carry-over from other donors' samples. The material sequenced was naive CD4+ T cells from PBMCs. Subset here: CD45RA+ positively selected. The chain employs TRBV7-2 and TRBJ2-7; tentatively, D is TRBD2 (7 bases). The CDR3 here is CASSLDGGGSRVYEQYF. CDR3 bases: TGTGCCAGCAGCTTGGATGGGGGCGGGAGTAGAGTTTACGAGCAGTACTTC.